The 7 T cell receptor beta chains below all came from one sample that was sequenced in a study of T cells in localized non-small cell lung cancer. Profiling relied on immunoSEQ multiplex PCR, and the TCRdb table lists in-frame clones only, not all of them. The sample lists 50,000 to 55,000 clones; around nine tenths were seen once. The sequenced sample was PBMCs, obtained before any cancer treatment. These receptors originate from a female donor with stage II lung adenocarcinoma.

The V call is TRBV14, the J call TRBJ2-7; maybe TRBD1 (7 bases). Germline V CDR1 and CDR2: SGHDN, FVKESK. This CDR3 is built from 15 residues. Between the trimmed V and J ends, which lost 4 bases and 2 bases, there was a span of 15 bases. The chain's CDR3 is CASSPGRTGPYEQYF. CDR3 DNA sequence: TGTGCCAGCAGCCCGGGGAGGACAGGTCCCTACGAGCAGTACTTC.

The rearrangement uses TRBV2 and TRBJ1-1; 9 bases align to TRBD1. From germline, CDR1 is SNHLY and CDR2 FYNNEI. The CDR3 runs 15 residues. J lost 5 bases, V lost 4 bases, and 8 bases had no gene match. For the CDR3, the DNA is TGTGCCAGCAGTGTCAACAGGGGGCGAGGAACTGAAGCTTTCTTT. Translated, it gives CASSVNRGRGTEAFF.

This clone was seen just once. This chain connects TRBV6-1 to TRBJ2-2, with a possible D match to TRBD1 (6 bases). Trimming pared 4 bases from V and 0 bases from J, leaving 12 bases between. The CDR3 loop spans 16 amino acids. Germline V lookup: CDR1 MNHNS, CDR2 SASEGT. The CDR3 DNA is TGTGCCAGCAGTGCAGTCTGGACAGCGAACACCGGGGAGCTGTTTTTT. It translates to CASSAVWTANTGELFF.

CDR3 DNA sequence: TGTGCCAGTAGTATACAGGGGAGGTGGGATCAGCCCCAGCATTTT. It is translated as CASSIQGRWDQPQHF. V is TRBV19 and J is TRBJ1-5, with D possibly TRBD1 on 6 matching bases. Germline V lookup: CDR1 LNHDA, CDR2 SQIVND (reference sequence). V was clipped by 2 bases and J by 5 bases, with 13 bases between them. The CDR3 sequence is 15 residues long. Full variable domain (rest looked up from reference TRBV19 and TRBJ1-5): DGGITQSPKYLFRKEGQNVTLSCEQNLNHDAMYWYRQDPGQGLRLIYYSQIVNDFQKGDIAEGYSVSREKKESFPLTVTSAQKNPTAFYLCASSIQGRWDQPQHFGDGTRLSIL.

The chain recombines TRBV5-1 with TRBJ2-6; TRBD2 is a possible D gene (6 bases). The V end was cut by 5 bases, the J end by 2 bases, with 17 bases between. The germline gives CDR1 SGHRS, CDR2 YFSETQ. This CDR3 has 17 amino acids. The CDR3 DNA reads as TGCGCCAGCAGGCGGCTACCGGAGGGAACTGGGGCCAACGTCCTGACTTTC. Translated: CASRRLPEGTGANVLTF.

The chain joins TRBV27 to TRBJ1-1, with 8 positions matching TRBD1. This CDR3 has 17 amino acids. The V and J ends lost 2 bases and 0 bases, in that order; junction bases with no gene match: 8. Germline values: CDR1 MNHEY, CDR2 SMNVEV (reference sequence). Written as DNA, the CDR3 is TGTGCCAGCAGTTTAGGACAGGGATTGTTCATGAACACTGAAGCTTTCTTT. This translates into CASSLGQGLFMNTEAFF.

V is TRBV7-6 and J is TRBJ2-7; 7 bases fit TRBD1. Germline-derived CDR1 and CDR2 are SGHVS and FNYEAQ. Trimming cost V 4 bases and J 5 bases; bases outside gene matches: 11. The CDR3 has 15 residues. The CDR3 loop reads CASSSRQGMKNEQYF. The CDR3 DNA reads TGTGCCAGCAGCTCGCGACAGGGCATGAAGAACGAGCAGTACTTC.